These 15 T cell receptor beta chains originate from one sample sequenced in a study of shared clonotypes between healthy human individuals. Here immunoSEQ multiplex PCR was the method, and the copy in TCRdb shows in-frame clones only, minus some. The profile shows 180,000 or so clones, about 93% of them singletons. Sequencing input: naive CD4+ T cells sorted from blood. Subset given: CD45RA+ positively selected. The receptor set was obtained from a woman aged 25 to 45 in good health.

V is TRBV29-1 and J is TRBJ1-5; D is possibly TRBD1 (5 bases). CDR3 size: 14 residues. Trimming left V 2 bases short and J 4 bases short, with 12 bases between. The germline CDR1 and CDR2 sequences are SQVTM and ANQGSEA. CDR3 nucleotides: TGCAGCGTTGAAAGCAGGGAAAGTAATCAGCCCCAGCATTTT. Residues: CSVESRESNQPQHF.

The chain employs TRBV30 and TRBJ2-5, with D tentatively TRBD1 or TRBD2 (6 bases each). TRBJ2-7 matches the DNA end more closely, so the J call is doubtful. CDR1 is GTSNPN and CDR2 is SVGIG in the germline V gene (reference sequence). The CDR3 is made up of 14 amino acids. CDR3 sequence (DNA): TGTGCCTGGAGTGTGGGGGGCAGCTCCTACGAGCAGTACTTC. It specifies CAWSVGGSSYEQYF.

In nucleotides, the CDR3 is TGTGCCAGCAGTCCTACAGGTTCCCCGTTCTCCTACGAGCAGTACTTC. Its protein product is CASSPTGSPFSYEQYF. J is TRBJ2-7 and V is TRBV7-8; D is perhaps TRBD1 (5 bases). The germline V gene encodes CDR1 SGHVS and CDR2 FQNEAQ. The V and J ends lost 6 bases and 0 bases respectively, with 18 bases between them. The CDR3 totals 16 residues.

V and J are TRBV6-4 and TRBJ2-2, with 12 bases aligning to TRBD1. The CDR3 extends over 20 amino acids. The V gene's germline CDR1 is MRHNA and CDR2 SNTAGT. Germline trimming cut 6 bases from V and 0 bases from J; bases unmatched to any gene: 14. CDR3 protein: CASRGQGAYFYDANTGELFF. The CDR3 DNA is TGTGCCAGCAGGGGACAGGGGGCCTATTTTTACGATGCGAACACCGGGGAGCTGTTTTTT.

The rearrangement uses TRBV6-5 and TRBJ2-7; TRBD1 is a possible D gene (5 bases). CDR3 length: 14 amino acids. CDR1 MNHEY and CDR2 SVGAGI come from the germline V gene. The V and J ends lost 0 bases and 2 bases respectively, with 8 bases between them. The CDR3 region has the DNA TGTGCCAGCAGTTACTCCCCCAGGGCCTACGAGCAGTACTTC. This codes for CASSYSPRAYEQYF.

The chain employs TRBV7-7 and TRBJ2-5; D gene uncertain. The V end was cut by 5 bases, the J end by 4 bases, with 14 bases between. CDR3 length: 14 residues. Germline CDR1 is SSHAT and CDR2 is FNYEAQ (reference sequence). The CDR3 loop reads CASSQTRGGETQYF. In DNA form, the CDR3 reads TGTGCCAGCAGCCAAACGCGAGGTGGAGAGACCCAGTACTTC. The whole variable domain, filled in from reference TRBV7-7 and TRBJ2-5, reads GAGVSQSPRYKVTKRGQDVTLRCDPISSHATLYWYQQALGQGPEFLTYFNYEAQPDKSGLPSDRFSAERPEGSISTLTIQRTEQRDSAMYRCASSQTRGGETQYFGPGTRLLVL.

V is TRBV4-1 and J is TRBJ2-5, with 7 bases aligning to TRBD1. The last part of the DNA fits TRBJ2-7 better; the J call may be wrong. The CDR3 loop spans 14 amino acids. The V gene's germline CDR1 is MGHRA and CDR2 YSYEKL. CDR3 DNA sequence: TGCGCCAGCAGCCAGTTACAGGGGTACGACGAGCAGTACTTC. Its translation is CASSQLQGYDEQYF.

This clone was seen a few times. The chain joins TRBV2 to TRBJ1-5; D might be TRBD1 (6 bases). Germline V gene sequence: CDR1 SNHLY, CDR2 FYNNEI. CDR3 length equals 14 residues. With 4 bases removed from V and 1 base from J, the gap between germline ends came to 8 bases. The CDR3 DNA reads TGTGCCAGCAGTGGGACAGTCAGCAATCAGCCCCAGCATTTT. Translating it yields CASSGTVSNQPQHF.

The chain uses TRBV25-1 and TRBJ1-5; 11 bases line up with TRBD1. V dropped 1 base and J dropped 6; count of bases not matched to a gene: 5. This CDR3 is 16 amino acids long. Germline values: CDR1 MGHDK, CDR2 SYGVNS. CDR3 bases: TGTGCCAGCAGTGAATTGTGGACAGGGGGCACTCAGCCCCAGCATTTT. Its protein product is CASSELWTGGTQPQHF.

This chain connects TRBV2 to TRBJ1-1, with D possibly TRBD1 on 6 matching bases. The CDR3 covers 13 residues. From germline, CDR1 is SNHLY and CDR2 FYNNEI. V was shortened by 6 bases and J by 4 bases, with 12 bases between the two germline ends. CDR3 region: CASRQGWFTEAFF. CDR3 coding DNA: TGTGCCAGCAGACAGGGTTGGTTCACTGAAGCTTTCTTT.

CDR3 loop: CASSLKASGRLNHEQYF. CDR3 nucleotides: TGTGCCAGCAGCTTAAAGGCCTCCGGGAGACTGAATCACGAGCAGTACTTC. The V gene is TRBV7-2, the J gene TRBJ2-7; D is possibly TRBD2 (6 bases). Germline lookup yields CDR1 SGHTA and CDR2 FQGNSA. The CDR3 length is 17 residues. With 2 bases removed from V and 5 bases from J, the gap between germline ends came to 22 bases.

CDR3 nucleotide sequence: TGCGCCAGCAGACAGACGCAGGGGACAGAAGAGTTCTACGAGCAGTACTTC. Encoded protein: CASRQTQGTEEFYEQYF. The V gene is TRBV23-1, the J gene TRBJ2-7, with TRBD1 identical over 7 bases. TRBV23-1 is reported as an ORF; its role is uncertain. Germline trimming cut 6 bases from V and 3 bases from J; bases unmatched to any gene: 17. The CDR3 covers 17 residues.

The V call is TRBV30, the J call TRBJ2-7; D is perhaps TRBD1 (7 bases). Trimming cost V 5 bases and J 7 bases, with 21 bases left between them. This CDR3 region has 14 residues. Germline assignment: CDR1 GTSNPN and CDR2 SVGIG (reference sequence). The CDR3 protein is CAWGGTALSREQYF. CDR3 bases: TGTGCCTGGGGGGGGACAGCACTATCACGGGAGCAGTACTTC.

The chain is built from TRBV27 and TRBJ1-2, with unresolved D. V lost 5 bases and J 5 bases, leaving 15 bases between the germline ends. The CDR3 totals 14 residues. The V gene's germline CDR1 is MNHEY and CDR2 SMNVEV (reference sequence). CDR3 region: CASSPRLESYGYTF. CDR3 bases: TGTGCCAGCAGTCCCCGACTCGAGTCATATGGCTACACCTTC.

The chain uses TRBV7-9 and TRBJ2-5, with 7 positions matching TRBD2. Judging by the DNA end, TRBJ2-7 fits better; the J call may be wrong. This CDR3 region has 15 residues. The germline V gene has CDR1 SEHNR and CDR2 FQNEAQ (reference sequence). Here the CDR3 reads CASSYSAGVSYEQYF. For the CDR3, the DNA is TGTGCCAGCAGCTATTCTGCGGGAGTATCCTACGAGCAGTACTTC.